These 7 T cell receptor beta chains were sequenced from one sample in a study of T cell repertoires in ileal Crohn's disease. Repertoires were generated with immunoSEQ multiplex PCR, while TCRdb's copy carries only in-frame clones and drops some. The sample includes roughly 13,000 clones, more than 80% seen only once; the top ten take 17%. Stated time point: neoterminal ileum biopsy at postoperative endoscopy, about 6 months after surgery. The specimen was ileal tissue. These receptor sequences come from an adult with Crohn's disease.

About this clone itself: Other DNA sequences in the sample encode the same CDR3. The chain couples TRBV7-2 to TRBJ2-7; 11 bases match TRBD2. Trimming at V came to 5 bases and at J to 2 bases, leaving 5 bases not matched to a gene. Looked up from germline, CDR1 is SGHTA and CDR2 is FQGNSA. The CDR3 length is 15 residues. This CDR3 is CASSASLAGAYEQYF. In nucleotides, the CDR3 is TGTGCCAGCAGCGCCTCACTAGCGGGGGCCTACGAGCAGTACTTC.

A few counts support this clone. The V gene is TRBV13, the J gene TRBJ1-2; 7 nucleotides agree with TRBD1. Germline values: CDR1 PRHDT, CDR2 FYEKMQ (reference sequence). The CDR3 covers 14 residues. The V and J ends lost 4 bases and 1 base, in that order; junction bases with no gene match: 3. The CDR3 reads CASSSRDSNYGYTF. The CDR3 coding sequence is TGTGCCAGCAGCTCCCGGGACAGTAACTATGGCTACACCTTC.

The gene calls are TRBV9 and TRBJ2-1; D unresolved. Per the germline V gene, CDR1 is SGDLS and CDR2 is YYNGEE. CDR3 length: 12 residues. Trimming cost V 4 bases and J 7 bases, with 9 bases left between them. Written as DNA, the CDR3 is TGTGCCAGCAGCCCCCACTGGAATGAGCAGTTCTTC. Translated: CASSPHWNEQFF.

This sequence joins TRBV6-5 and TRBJ1-2; TRBD1 is a possible D gene (6 bases). Germline V gene data show CDR1 as MNHEY and CDR2 as SVGAGI. V lost 2 bases to trimming and J lost 4 bases, with 17 bases between them. The CDR3 covers 16 residues. The DNA of the CDR3 is TGTGCCAGCAGTTACACCACCTTAAGACAGGCCTATGGCTACACCTTC. Translated: CASSYTTLRQAYGYTF.

This rearrangement joins TRBV7-6 to TRBJ2-1, with a tentative D call TRBD1 (6 bases). The CDR3 has 17 residues. V was pared by 1 base and J by 2 bases, with 15 bases between. Germline CDR1 and CDR2: SGHVS and FNYEAQ. The CDR3 reads CASSLEPNRATYNEQFF. CDR3 bases: TGTGCCAGCAGCTTAGAGCCGAACAGGGCGACCTACAATGAGCAGTTCTTC.

The chain employs TRBV11-2 and TRBJ1-6, with 7 nucleotides matching TRBD1. The CDR3 is 15 amino acids. Germline CDR1 is SGHAT and CDR2 is FQNNGV. Trimming removed 5 bases from V and 7 bases from J; junction bases left unmatched: 8. CDR3 loop: CASSPTGQSNSPLHF. The DNA for the CDR3 is TGTGCCAGCAGCCCAACGGGACAGTCCAATTCACCCCTCCACTTT.

This clone has more than one count but fewer than ten. The genes are TRBV28 and TRBJ1-1; D uncertain. V lost 8 bases and J lost 5, with 12 bases in between. Germline V gene sequence: CDR1 MDHEN, CDR2 SYDVKM. The CDR3 contains 12 residues. CDR3 amino acids: CASGRRETEAFF. In DNA form, the CDR3 reads TGTGCCAGCGGAAGGAGGGAGACTGAAGCTTTCTTT. The full variable domain, rest sourced from reference TRBV28 and TRBJ1-1, is DVKVTQSSRYLVKRTGEKVFLECVQDMDHENMFWYRQDPGLGLRLIYFSYDVKMKEKGDIPEGYSVSREKKERFSLILESASTNQTSMYLCASGRRETEAFFGQGTRLTVV.